The 12 T cell receptor beta chains below all came from one sample that was sequenced in a study of graft-versus-host responses after intestinal transplantation. Their specific antigens are unknown. Sequencing used immunoSEQ multiplex PCR; TCRdb keeps in-frame clones, though not all of them. The sample records tens of thousands of clones, roughly 95% being singletons. Sample: unstimulated CD8+ T cells sorted from spleen or lymph node cells, taken before transplant. The receptors stem from a human donor who was the organ donor for an intestinal transplant.

V gene TRBV7-6 combines with J gene TRBJ2-1, with TRBD2 as a possible D gene (6 bases). Trimming cost V 6 bases and J 6 bases, with 6 bases left between them. CDR1 is SGHVS and CDR2 is FNYEAQ in the germline V gene. The CDR3 covers 11 residues. The CDR3, as DNA: TGTGCCAGCAGGGAGGGCAATGAGCAGTTCTTC. Its translation is CASREGNEQFF.

The gene calls are TRBV4-2 and TRBJ2-7, with 7 bases aligning to TRBD1. After removal of 1 base from V and 6 bases from J, the junction contained 9 bases not matched to a gene. Germline V gene lookup returns CDR1 LGHNA and CDR2 YNFKEQ. The CDR3 is 15 residues long. CDR3 protein: CASSQVVTGELEQYF. The CDR3 DNA sequence: TGTGCCAGCAGCCAAGTTGTTACAGGGGAGCTCGAGCAGTACTTC.

This clone was found once. V usage is TRBV4-1 and J usage is TRBJ1-5; TRBD1 is a possible D gene (6 bases). CDR1 and CDR2 from the germline V gene are MGHRA and YSYEKL. This CDR3 has 15 amino acids. V shed 0 bases and J shed 6 bases, with 12 bases lying between them. The CDR3 region has the DNA TGCGCCAGCAGCCAAGAGTGGGACATAAGTCAGCCCCAGCATTTT. This translates into CASSQEWDISQPQHF.

The chain employs TRBV11-3 and TRBJ1-1; D ambiguous. CDR3 length equals 14 residues. The germline V gene has CDR1 SGHNT and CDR2 YENEEA. V dropped 1 base and J dropped 4 bases, with 10 bases sitting between them. The CDR3: CASSLGIGGTEAFF. DNA of the CDR3: TGTGCCAGCAGCTTAGGTATTGGCGGCACTGAAGCTTTCTTT.

The CDR3 loop reads CASSLGWVGDALNEQFF. DNA for the CDR3: TGTGCCAGCAGCCTAGGGTGGGTAGGGGACGCGTTAAATGAGCAGTTCTTC. V gene TRBV7-3 combines with J gene TRBJ2-1; D assignment may be TRBD1 or TRBD2 (5 bases each). V was shortened by 5 bases and J by 7 bases, with 24 bases between the two germline ends. The germline gives CDR1 SGHTA, CDR2 FQGTGA. This CDR3 comprises 17 residues.

This clone was recorded only once. CDR3 in amino acids: CASSLSGGPTDTQYF. CDR3 sequence (DNA): TGTGCCAGCAGCTTATCGGGGGGGCCCACAGATACGCAGTATTTT. This chain links TRBV7-3 with TRBJ2-3; TRBD2 aligns across 8 bases. The CDR3 contains 15 residues. The trim removed 2 bases at V and 2 bases at J, leaving 3 bases unmatched. The germline gives CDR1 SGHTA, CDR2 FQGTGA.

This clone was recorded a few times. V usage is TRBV27 and J usage is TRBJ1-4, with no clear D. V lost 5 bases, J lost 8 bases, and 21 bases lay in between. Germline loops: CDR1 MNHEY, CDR2 SMNVEV (reference sequence). The CDR3 is 16 residues long. The CDR3: CASSRVSASRGEKLFF. The CDR3 DNA follows: TGTGCCAGCAGTCGAGTAAGCGCATCGCGTGGGGAAAAACTGTTTTTT. The entire variable domain, with the rest obtained from reference TRBV27 and TRBJ1-4, is as follows: EAQVTQNPRYLITVTGKKLTVTCSQNMNHEYMSWYRQDPGLGLRQIYYSMNVEVTDKGDVPEGYKVSRKEKRNFPLILESPSPNQTSLYFCASSRVSASRGEKLFFGSGTQLSVL.

In regard to this clone: In the same sample, other DNA sequences code for this CDR3. The rearrangement links TRBV5-4 to TRBJ1-3; 7 nucleotides agree with TRBD1. CDR1 is SGHNT and CDR2 is YYREEE in the germline V gene (reference sequence). The CDR3 totals 16 residues. Unmatched junction bases numbered 8, after V lost 5 bases and J lost 0 bases. CDR3 sequence: CASSSLGQSSGNTIYF. The CDR3 DNA reads as TGTGCCAGCAGTTCCTTGGGACAGAGCTCTGGAAACACCATATATTTT.

The genes are TRBV25-1 and TRBJ2-3, with D possibly being TRBD1 (5 bases). This CDR3 is built from 15 residues. The V gene's germline CDR1 is MGHDK and CDR2 SYGVNS. Trimming took 3 bases from V and 3 from J, leaving 13 bases between them. This chain's CDR3 is CASSDMGPGTDTQYF. DNA of the CDR3: TGTGCCAGCAGTGATATGGGGCCAGGGACAGATACGCAGTATTTT.

This chain joins TRBV27 and TRBJ2-1; 11 bases align to TRBD2. V was clipped by 3 bases and J by 6 bases; unmatched bases: 10. This CDR3 is 17 amino acids long. Germline lookup yields CDR1 MNHEY and CDR2 SMNVEV (reference sequence). The CDR3: CASSFLGIAGGPNEQFF. CDR3 coding DNA: TGTGCCAGCAGTTTTTTAGGGATAGCGGGGGGGCCCAATGAGCAGTTCTTC.

Details on this clone: Its ends do not fully match the called genes, so a read error is possible. The chain uses TRBV5-1 and TRBJ1-6; unclear D gene. The CDR3 totals 14 residues. Germline V CDR1 and CDR2: SGHRS, YFSETQ. The CDR3 DNA follows: TGCGCCAGCAGCTCGGGGTCCTACAATTCACCCCTCCACTTT. Translated, it gives CASSSGSYNSPLHF.

Here the CDR3 DNA reads TGCGCCAGCAGCCAAGTTGTGGGCAATGAGCAGTTCTTC. Encoded protein: CASSQVVGNEQFF. The chain joins TRBV4-1 to TRBJ2-1; the D is unclear. Germline CDR1 reads MGHRA; CDR2 reads YSYEKL. Trimming stripped 1 base from V and 6 bases from J, with 7 bases between. The CDR3 is 13 amino acids.